The 13 T cell receptor beta chains given below trace back to one sample, sequenced in a study of blood T cell repertoires in COVID-19. Assay used: immunoSEQ multiplex PCR; TCRdb lists only in-frame clones, some missing. The sample has roughly 130,000 clones, 90% seen once. Source material: peripheral blood. The receptors come from a man between 60 and 70 years old with COVID-19, enrolled during active disease.

The chain combines TRBV18 with TRBJ1-4; 7 nucleotides align to TRBD1. Trimming removed 3 bases from V and 6 bases from J; junction bases left unmatched: 7. This CDR3 has 15 residues. Germline assignment: CDR1 KGHSH and CDR2 LQKENI. The CDR3 DNA reads as TGTGCCAGCTCACCCTACTCCGGGACAGATGAAAAACTGTTTTTT. Translating it yields CASSPYSGTDEKLFF.

The V and J genes are TRBV11-1 and TRBJ2-7; 9 bases map to TRBD2. This CDR3 has 15 residues. Germline V gene lookup returns CDR1 SGHAT and CDR2 FQDESV (reference sequence). J gave up 3 bases and V 4 bases, and 7 bases lay outside the gene matches. CDR3 region: CASSSLAGVSYEQYF. The CDR3 DNA reads as TGTGCCAGCAGCTCTTTAGCGGGAGTTAGCTACGAGCAGTACTTC. Full variable domain (outside the CDR3, taken from reference TRBV11-1 and TRBJ2-7): EAEVAQSPRYKITEKSQAVAFWCDPISGHATLYWYRQILGQGPELLVQFQDESVVDDSQLPKDRFSAERLKGVDSTLKIQPAELGDSAMYLCASSSLAGVSYEQYFGPGTRLTVT.

This chain uses TRBV5-8 with TRBJ1-1; D remains ambiguous. The CDR3 is 15 residues long. Trimming removed 2 bases at V and 1 base at J, with 12 bases between. CDR1 is SGHTS and CDR2 is YDEGEE in the germline V gene. CDR3 nucleotides: TGTGCCAGCAGCTTCGAAGTGGGCGCGAACACTGAAGCTTTCTTT. Its translation: CASSFEVGANTEAFF.

This clone showed up just once. The rearrangement uses TRBV19 and TRBJ2-1; D is possibly TRBD2 (6 bases). Per germline, CDR1 LNHDA and CDR2 SQIVND (reference sequence). V dropped 5 bases and J dropped 0 bases, with 17 bases sitting between them. The CDR3 totals 17 residues. The CDR3 protein is CASSVAGPVSSYNEQFF. The CDR3 nucleotides are TGTGCCAGTAGTGTGGCGGGACCGGTAAGCTCCTACAATGAGCAGTTCTTC.

This chain uses TRBV2 with TRBJ2-1, with TRBD2 identical over 9 bases. Germline trimming cut 11 bases from V and 7 bases from J; bases unmatched to any gene: 9. CDR1 and CDR2 from the germline V gene are SNHLY and FYNNEI. The CDR3 is 13 residues long. The DNA of the CDR3 is TGTGCCGCCCAGCGGGGGGAGTCGAATGAGCAGTTCTTC. This encodes CAAQRGESNEQFF.

The rearrangement links TRBV9 to TRBJ1-2, with 7 bases identical to TRBD1. This CDR3 is 12 amino acids long. The germline CDR1 and CDR2 sequences are SGDLS and YYNGEE. Trimming cost V 3 bases and J 4 bases; bases outside gene matches: 0. The DNA of the CDR3 is TGTGCCAGCAGCGGGGACAGCTATGGCTACACCTTC. As protein: CASSGDSYGYTF.

This clone was detected once. The chain is built from TRBV28 and TRBJ2-7; TRBD1 aligns across 7 bases. This CDR3 contains 13 residues. Germline V gene lookup returns CDR1 MDHEN and CDR2 SYDVKM. The V gene end was trimmed by 4 bases and the J gene end by 5 bases; junction bases not matched to a gene: 5. The CDR3 DNA follows: TGTGCCAGCAGTTCCTCCGGGACAGACGAGCAGTACTTC. Protein product: CASSSSGTDEQYF.

This clone turned up a few times. The chain uses TRBV7-3 and TRBJ2-3; 9 nucleotides agree with TRBD2. The CDR3 totals 19 residues. Germline CDR1 and CDR2: SGHTA and FQGTGA. V was clipped by 2 bases and J by 4 bases; unmatched bases: 16. In nucleotides, the CDR3 is TGTGCCAGCAGCTTAGGTCCGGGGTTCGGTGCGGGAGGGCCAGATACGCAGTATTTT. Encoded protein: CASSLGPGFGAGGPDTQYF.

The chain employs TRBV3-1 (or the pseudogene TRBV3-2) and TRBJ1-3, with 9 bases that match TRBD1. The CDR3 covers 15 residues. V lost 1 base and J lost 7; bases outside the gene matches: 5. Germline V lookup: CDR1 LGHDT, CDR2 YNNKEL (reference sequence). CDR3 sequence (DNA): TGTGCCAGCAGCCAAGTGACCGGGACAGGGAACACCATATATTTT. It translates to CASSQVTGTGNTIYF.

The rearrangement links TRBV10-1 to TRBJ2-2, with TRBD2 matching 12 bases. The germline V gene encodes CDR1 WNHNN and CDR2 SYGVQD (reference sequence). V lost 2 bases, J lost 3 bases, and 10 bases stayed unmatched. This CDR3 comprises 19 residues. The CDR3 region has the DNA TGCGCCAGCAGTGAGGGGAAACTAGCGGGAGGTTACTACACCGGGGAGCTGTTTTTT. Translating gives CASSEGKLAGGYYTGELFF.

The chain combines TRBV7-9 with TRBJ1-2; TRBD1 is a possible D gene (5 bases). Trimming removed 11 bases from V and 4 bases from J, with 20 bases in between. This CDR3 is built from 14 residues. Germline CDR1 SEHNR, CDR2 FQNEAQ (reference sequence). The CDR3 nucleotides read TGTGCCCTCTCGAGGCAGGCCGGGGGCTATGGCTACACCTTC. It codes for CALSRQAGGYGYTF. Full variable domain (rest looked up from reference TRBV7-9 and TRBJ1-2): DTGVSQNPRHKITKRGQNVTFRCDPISEHNRLYWYRQTLGQGPEFLTYFQNEAQLEKSRLLSDRFSAERPKGSFSTLEIQRTEQGDSAMYLCALSRQAGGYGYTFGSGTRLTVV.

The V call is TRBV28, the J call TRBJ2-7; 10 positions agree with TRBD1. V lost 6 bases, J lost 5 bases, and 4 bases stayed unmatched. This CDR3 is 13 amino acids long. CDR1 and CDR2 (germline): MDHEN, SYDVKM. The chain's CDR3 is CASSDRGRNEQYF. The CDR3 bases are TGTGCCAGCAGCGACAGGGGGCGGAACGAGCAGTACTTC.

The genes are TRBV28 and TRBJ2-3; 9 nucleotides match TRBD1. The junction had 11 bases not matched to a gene; V was cut back by 5 bases and J by 5 bases. The CDR3 contains 16 residues. Looked up from germline, CDR1 is MDHEN and CDR2 is SYDVKM. CDR3 in amino acids: CASSKPLDRGGDTQYF. CDR3 nucleotide sequence: TGTGCCAGCAGTAAACCTCTGGACAGGGGTGGAGATACGCAGTATTTT.